This entry describes one TCR beta chain. Germline loops: CDR1 MRHNA, CDR2 SNTAGT. The CDR3 totals 16 residues. J lost 1 base, V lost 6 bases, and 7 bases had no gene match. The data were produced by immunoSEQ multiplex PCR, yet TCRdb's version contains in-frame clones alone and is incomplete. The sample holds about 380,000 clones, roughly 94% seen once. The entry originates in a study of shared T cell receptors in the human thymus. The TCR comes from a human donor. Material: thymocytes. The chain couples TRBV6-4 to TRBJ2-2; 8 positions match TRBD2. The CDR3: CASRGLENVNTGELFF. The CDR3 nucleotides read TGTGCCAGCAGGGGACTAGAGAATGTGAACACCGGGGAGCTGTTTTTT.